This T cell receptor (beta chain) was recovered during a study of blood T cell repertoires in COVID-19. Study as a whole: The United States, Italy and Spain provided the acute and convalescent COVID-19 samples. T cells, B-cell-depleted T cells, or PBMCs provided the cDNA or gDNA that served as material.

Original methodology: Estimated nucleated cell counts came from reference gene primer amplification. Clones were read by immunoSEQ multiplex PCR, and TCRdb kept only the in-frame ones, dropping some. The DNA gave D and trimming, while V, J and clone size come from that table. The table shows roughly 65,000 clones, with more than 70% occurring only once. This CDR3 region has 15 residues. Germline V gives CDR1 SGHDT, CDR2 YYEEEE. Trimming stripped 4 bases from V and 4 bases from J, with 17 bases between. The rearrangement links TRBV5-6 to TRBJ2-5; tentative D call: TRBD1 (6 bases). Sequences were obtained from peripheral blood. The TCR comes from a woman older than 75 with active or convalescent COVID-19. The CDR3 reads CASSRRTVSRETQYF. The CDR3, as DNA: TGTGCCAGCAGCCGGAGGACAGTGTCGAGAGAGACCCAGTACTTC.